This T cell receptor (beta chain) was profiled in a study of tumor-infiltrating lymphocytes in localized non-small cell lung cancer. Points from the study as a whole: No link was found between tumor T-cell fraction and recurrence-free survival.

Comment on this clone: Its antigen remains unknown.

This CDR3 has 14 residues. In germline, CDR1 is MNHNS, CDR2 SASEGT. V gave up 5 bases and J gave up 2 bases, with 11 bases separating them. Sequenced by immunoSEQ multiplex PCR; TCRdb stores in-frame clones only, minus some. This sample has some 7,000 clones, with around 74% found just once. The V gene is TRBV6-1, the J gene TRBJ2-3; D is unresolved. The clonotype was recovered from a human donor with non-small cell lung cancer. Sequencing used lung tumor tissue. CDR3 protein: CASSSPGHTDTQYF. The CDR3 DNA reads TGTGCCAGCAGTTCCCCGGGTCACACAGATACGCAGTATTTT.